This is a list of T cell receptor beta chains from one sample in a study of T-cell memory formation after mild COVID-19. TCRdb independently ran MiXCR on the 5' RACE reads; one entry per CDR3 protein. Of approximately 340,000 distinct CDR3 sequences listed, 10% to 15% are singletons. Sequencing was done on a sample of PBMCs or a T cell subset sorted from them (not recorded which). The receptor source for this set is a man aged 18-30 years who had mild COVID-19 (a few samples of this study predate the infection). Cell type and time point are not known. Each CDR3 is given with its conserved first and last residue. A D gene is named only where the DNA matches it firmly. Clone size appears in some rows only: once, few, many, or a class for an expanded clone.

>TRBV18|TRBD2|TRBJ2-1|few
CASSPKTSGGSEQFF
TGTGCCAGCTCACCAAAGACTAGCGGGGGTTCTGAGCAGTTCTTC
>TRBV4-1|TRBD1|TRBJ1-2|-
CASSPFRDRGRNGYTF
TGCGCCAGCAGCCCCTTCCGGGACAGGGGTAGGAATGGCTACACCTTC
>TRBV6-6|TRBD1|TRBJ1-5|-
CASSYLDQGANQPQHF
TGTGCCAGCAGTTACTTAGATCAGGGGGCGAATCAGCCCCAGCATTTT
>TRBV20-1|-|TRBJ1-5|few
CRATQGSNQPQHF
TGCAGAGCGACTCAAGGGAGCAATCAGCCCCAGCATTTT
>TRBV4-3|TRBD1|TRBJ2-1|few
CASSHRDRPYNEQFF
TGCGCCAGCAGCCACCGGGACAGACCCTACAATGAGCAGTTCTTC
>TRBV7-6|TRBD2|TRBJ2-1|many
CASSSSSGGDEQFF
TGTGCCAGCAGCTCCTCAAGCGGGGGGGATGAGCAGTTCTTC
>TRBV10-2|TRBD1|TRBJ1-5|many
CASSGDRGQPQHF
TGCGCCAGCAGTGGGGACAGGGGTCAGCCCCAGCATTTT
>TRBV5-1|TRBD1|TRBJ1-2|once
CASSYSLGQDAGYTF
TGCGCCAGCAGCTACAGCCTTGGACAGGATGCTGGCTACACCTTC
>TRBV4-2|-|TRBJ1-2|-
CASSQVVRAANYGYTF
TGTGCCAGCAGCCAAGTGGTTAGGGCGGCTAACTATGGCTACACCTTC
>TRBV5-5|TRBD2|TRBJ2-7|-
CASERTSAEKYEQYF
TGTGCCAGCGAAAGGACTAGCGCCGAAAAATACGAGCAGTACTTC
>TRBV5-1|TRBD1|TRBJ1-1|few
CASSTDRGEAFF
TGCGCCAGCAGCACTGACAGGGGTGAAGCTTTCTTT
>TRBV5-1|-|TRBJ1-1|many
CASSPRTGKNTEAFF
TGCGCCAGCAGCCCTAGGACGGGTAAGAACACTGAAGCTTTCTTT
>TRBV9|TRBD1|TRBJ2-3|few
CASSLLTGGYDTQYF
TGTGCCAGCAGCTTGTTGACAGGGGGGTACGATACGCAGTATTTT
>TRBV4-3|-|TRBJ1-4|-
CASSQDSFNEKLFF
TGCGCCAGCAGCCAAGACAGTTTTAATGAAAAACTGTTTTTT
>TRBV7-2|-|TRBJ1-3|many
CASSLVVTGGNTIYF
TGTGCCAGCAGCTTAGTAGTGACAGGAGGAAACACCATATATTTT
>TRBV5-5|-|TRBJ1-4|-
CASNIIQGEKLFF
TGTGCCAGCAACATCATCCAGGGTGAAAAACTGTTTTTT
>TRBV9|-|TRBJ1-4|few
CASSAWDGNEKLFF
TGTGCCAGCAGCGCCTGGGACGGTAATGAAAAACTGTTTTTT
>TRBV7-2|-|TRBJ1-5|few
CASSRNRDQPQHF
TGTGCCAGCAGCCGGAACAGGGATCAGCCCCAGCATTTT
>TRBV7-7|-|TRBJ2-3|many
CASSPGYTDTQYF
TGTGCTAGCAGCCCTGGCTACACAGATACGCAGTATTTT
>TRBV12-5|TRBD1|TRBJ1-2|few
CASGLVPRDSGLHGYTF
TGTGCTAGTGGTTTGGTACCCCGGGACAGCGGGTTACATGGCTACACCTTC
>TRBV7-2|-|TRBJ2-1|-
CASSLWGARYNEQFF
TGTGCCAGCAGCTTATGGGGGGCCCGGTACAATGAGCAGTTCTTC
>TRBV12-3/TRBV12-4|-|TRBJ1-4|few
CASSLYQEKLFF
TGTGCCAGCAGTTTATACCAAGAAAAACTGTTTTTT
>TRBV6-2/TRBV6-3|-|TRBJ1-5|-
CASTFGPGSPQHF
TGTGCCAGCACCTTCGGTCCAGGGTCCCCCCAGCATTTT
>TRBV3-1|-|TRBJ1-5|few
CASSQSTSNQPQHF
TGTGCCAGCAGCCAAAGTACTAGCAATCAGCCCCAGCATTTT
>TRBV28|TRBD1|TRBJ2-2|-
CASSPWTGDHTGELFF
TGTGCCAGCAGTCCTTGGACAGGGGACCATACCGGGGAGCTGTTTTTT
>TRBV5-4|-|TRBJ2-2|-
CASRLTGSGELFF
TGTGCCAGCAGGCTTACAGGGTCCGGGGAGCTGTTTTTT
>TRBV6-5|-|TRBJ1-1|-
CASSYGGSFEAFF
TGTGCCAGCAGTTACGGGGGGAGTTTTGAAGCTTTCTTT
>TRBV5-1|-|TRBJ2-1|many
CASSLAGLYNEQFF
TGCGCCAGCAGCTTGGCGGGGCTGTACAATGAGCAGTTCTTC
>TRBV5-1|-|TRBJ2-5|many
CASSWRGPWETQYF
TGCGCCAGCAGCTGGAGGGGACCCTGGGAGACCCAGTACTTC
>TRBV30|-|TRBJ2-7|many
CAWSVGATALAEQYF
TGTGCCTGGAGTGTAGGGGCGACGGCCCTGGCCGAGCAGTACTTC
>TRBV5-1|TRBD1|TRBJ1-6|few
CASSGTRGRNSPLHF
TGCGCCAGCAGCGGTACGAGGGGGCGGAATTCACCCCTCCACTTT